The sequence of this T cell receptor beta chain was determined in a study of metastatic and nonmetastatic thyroid tumors. This CDR3 spans 14 amino acids. V trimming: 6 bases; J trimming: 9 bases; junction bases outside the gene matches: 8. Germline lookup yields CDR1 SGHNT and CDR2 YYREEE (reference sequence). Patients had received no treatment of any kind before thyroid surgery. In the study's own analysis: For papillary thyroid cancer, a distant-metastasis classifier was constructed from CDR3 differences observed across clinicopathological groups. TCRdb reanalyzed the PCR reads with MiXCR. These V and J calls derive from TCRdb rather than the authors' analysis. Of fewer than 35,000 clones listed, less than 14% are singletons. This clone was recorded at least ten times.

The receptor was derived from a female donor with papillary thyroid cancer or a benign thyroid nodule (not recorded which). Some clones in this sample may be carry-over from other donors' samples. Sequencing input: blood. V is TRBV5-4 and J is TRBJ2-1, with 11 bases that match TRBD2. The CDR3 is CASTVAGGTGEQFF. In nucleotides, the CDR3 is TGTGCCAGCACAGTAGCGGGAGGGACGGGTGAGCAGTTCTTC.